Following are 2 T cell receptor beta chains from one sample sequenced in a study of blood T cell repertoires in COVID-19. Generated by immunoSEQ multiplex PCR, the TCRdb table keeps only in-frame clones and is missing some. The sample consists of some 330,000 clones, roughly 86% of them appearing once. The sequencing input was peripheral blood. These receptors were taken from a woman aged 30 to 39 with COVID-19, enrolled during active disease.

This sequence joins TRBV6-2 or TRBV6-3 and TRBJ2-7; perhaps TRBD1 as D (6 bases). The germline CDR1 and CDR2 sequences are MNHEY and SVGEGT. The CDR3 sequence is 13 residues long. The V and J ends lost 4 bases and 5 bases respectively, with 12 bases between them. In nucleotides, the CDR3 is TGTGCCAGCAGTTCCCAGGGGTTCGACGAGCAGTACTTC. Translated, it gives CASSSQGFDEQYF.

V and J are TRBV7-9 and TRBJ2-1, with no clear D. From germline, CDR1 is SEHNR and CDR2 FQNEAQ (reference sequence). V lost 1 base and J lost 7, with 5 bases in between. The CDR3 consists of 12 residues. The CDR3 is CASSLGTNEQFF. The CDR3 coding sequence is TGTGCCAGCAGCTTAGGTACTAATGAGCAGTTCTTC.